Sequencing of this TCR beta chain was carried out in a study of glioma-infiltrating T cells after dendritic cell vaccination. The time point was: after dendritic cell vaccination, including at tumor progression/relapse. Fresh-frozen tumor tissue and more than two years of survival data were available for all. The immunoSEQ assay amplified TCRB CDR3 from up to about 2 ug DNA. The primer mix had 60 V beta and 13 J beta primers. Data came from immunoSEQ multiplex PCR; TCRdb stores just in-frame clones and leaves some out. The top ten hold approximately 2.7% of the sample, which has 100,000 or so clones, 85% to 90% seen once. Overall study results and limits: Estimated pretreatment TIL content predicted outcome after dendritic cell vaccination.

CDR1 and CDR2 from the germline V gene are MNHEY and SVGAGI. Trimming cost V 6 bases and J 7 bases; bases outside gene matches: 10. This CDR3 has 14 amino acids. About this clone itself: The antigen remains unidentified.

This sequence was found in a human donor with glioblastoma. The sample was blood, taken after dendritic cell vaccination. The genes are TRBV6-5 and TRBJ2-7; 9 positions agree with TRBD1. This CDR3 reads CASRAGTGPYEQYF. For the CDR3, the DNA is TGTGCCAGCAGAGCCGGGACAGGGCCGTATGAGCAGTACTTC.